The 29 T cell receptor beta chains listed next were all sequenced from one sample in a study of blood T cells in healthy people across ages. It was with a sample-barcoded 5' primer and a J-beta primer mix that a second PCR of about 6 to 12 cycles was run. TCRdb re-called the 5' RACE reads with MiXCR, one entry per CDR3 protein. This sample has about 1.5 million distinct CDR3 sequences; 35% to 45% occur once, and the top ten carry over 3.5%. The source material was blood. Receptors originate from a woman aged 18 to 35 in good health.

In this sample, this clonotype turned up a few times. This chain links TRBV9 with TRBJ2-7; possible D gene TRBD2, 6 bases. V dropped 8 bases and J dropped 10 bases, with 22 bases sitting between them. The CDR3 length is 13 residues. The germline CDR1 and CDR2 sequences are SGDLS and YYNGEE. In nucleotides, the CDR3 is TGTGCCAGTCGGGTGACGGGGGAGGCTACTCAGTACTTC. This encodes CASRVTGEATQYF.

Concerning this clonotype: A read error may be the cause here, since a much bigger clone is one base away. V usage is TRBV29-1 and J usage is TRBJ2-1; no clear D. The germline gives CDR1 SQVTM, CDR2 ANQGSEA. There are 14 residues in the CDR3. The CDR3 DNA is TGCAGCGTTGTTGGGCAGGCACAGTACAGTGAGCAGTTCTTC. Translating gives CSVVGQAQYSEQFF.

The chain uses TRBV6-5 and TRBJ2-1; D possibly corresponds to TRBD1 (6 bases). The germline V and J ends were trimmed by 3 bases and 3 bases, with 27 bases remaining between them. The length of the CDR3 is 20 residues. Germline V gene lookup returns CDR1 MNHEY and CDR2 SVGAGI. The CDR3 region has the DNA TGTGCCAGCAGTTATATATGGACCCCGGAGAGGGGGAGTTTCTACAATGAGCAGTTCTTC. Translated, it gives CASSYIWTPERGSFYNEQFF.

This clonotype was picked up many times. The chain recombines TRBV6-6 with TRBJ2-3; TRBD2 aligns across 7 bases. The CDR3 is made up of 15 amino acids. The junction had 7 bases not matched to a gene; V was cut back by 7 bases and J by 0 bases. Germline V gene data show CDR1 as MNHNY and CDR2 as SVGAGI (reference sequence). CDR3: CASTPGGASTDTQYF. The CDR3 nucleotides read TGTGCCAGCACCCCGGGGGGTGCTAGCACAGATACGCAGTATTTT.

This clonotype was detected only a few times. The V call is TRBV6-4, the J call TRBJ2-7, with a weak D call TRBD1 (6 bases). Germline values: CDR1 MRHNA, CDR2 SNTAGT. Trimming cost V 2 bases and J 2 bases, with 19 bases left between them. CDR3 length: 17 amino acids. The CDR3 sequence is CASSDPLKDSFTYEQYF. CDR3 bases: TGTGCCAGCAGTGACCCGCTCAAGGACAGCTTCACCTACGAGCAGTACTTC.

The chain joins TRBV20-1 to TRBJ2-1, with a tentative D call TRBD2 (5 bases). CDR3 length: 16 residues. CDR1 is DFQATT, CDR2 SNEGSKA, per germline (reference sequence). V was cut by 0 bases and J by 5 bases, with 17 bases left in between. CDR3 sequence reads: CSARDMRLSLHNEQFF. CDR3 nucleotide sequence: TGCAGTGCTAGAGATATGAGACTATCTCTCCACAATGAGCAGTTCTTC.

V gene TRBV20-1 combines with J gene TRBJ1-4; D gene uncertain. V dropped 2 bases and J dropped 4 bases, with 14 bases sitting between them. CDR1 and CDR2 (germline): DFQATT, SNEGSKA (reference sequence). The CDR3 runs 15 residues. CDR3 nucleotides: TGCAGTGCTAGATCCCGTGCCGGCCGTAATGAAAAACTGTTTTTT. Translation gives CSARSRAGRNEKLFF.

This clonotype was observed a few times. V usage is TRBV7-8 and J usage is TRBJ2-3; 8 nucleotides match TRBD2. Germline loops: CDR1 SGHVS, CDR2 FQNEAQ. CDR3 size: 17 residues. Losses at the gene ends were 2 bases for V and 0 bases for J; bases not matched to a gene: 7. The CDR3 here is CASSLMPRGASTDTQYF. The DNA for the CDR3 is TGTGCCAGCAGCTTAATGCCGCGGGGGGCCAGCACAGATACGCAGTATTTT.

CDR3 sequence reads: CASRRGLAGGDTGELFF. CDR3 sequence (DNA): TGCGCCAGCAGACGGGGACTAGCGGGAGGCGACACCGGGGAGCTGTTTTTT. The chain is built from TRBV5-1 and TRBJ2-2, with 15 bases identical to TRBD2. Trimming took 5 bases from V and 3 from J; bases not matched to a gene: 5. Germline V gene data show CDR1 as SGHRS and CDR2 as YFSETQ. The CDR3 extends over 17 amino acids.

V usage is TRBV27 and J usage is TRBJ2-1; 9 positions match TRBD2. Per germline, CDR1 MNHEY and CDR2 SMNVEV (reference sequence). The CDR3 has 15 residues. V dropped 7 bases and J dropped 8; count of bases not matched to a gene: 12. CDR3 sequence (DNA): TGTGCCAGCAAGGCCCTCCAGCGGGGGGACGATGAGCAGTTCTTC. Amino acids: CASKALQRGDDEQFF.

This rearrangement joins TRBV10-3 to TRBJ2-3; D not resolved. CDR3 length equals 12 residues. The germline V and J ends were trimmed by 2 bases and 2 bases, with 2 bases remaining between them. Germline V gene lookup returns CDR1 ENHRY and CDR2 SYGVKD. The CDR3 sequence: CAISEVTDTQYF. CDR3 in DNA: TGTGCCATCAGTGAGGTCACAGATACGCAGTATTTT.

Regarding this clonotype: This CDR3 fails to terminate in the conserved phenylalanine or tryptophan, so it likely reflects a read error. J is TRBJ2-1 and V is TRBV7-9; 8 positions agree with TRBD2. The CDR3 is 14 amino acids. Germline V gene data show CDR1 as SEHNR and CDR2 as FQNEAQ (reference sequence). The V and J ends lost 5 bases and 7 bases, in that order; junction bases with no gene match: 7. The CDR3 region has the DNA TGTGCCAGCAGCCAAACAGCGGGGGAGAATGAGCAGTTCATC. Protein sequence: CASSQTAGENEQFI.

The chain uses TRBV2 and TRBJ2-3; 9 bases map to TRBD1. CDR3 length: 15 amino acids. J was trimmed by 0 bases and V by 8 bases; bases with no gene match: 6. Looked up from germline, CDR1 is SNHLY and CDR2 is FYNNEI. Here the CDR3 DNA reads TGTGCCAGCCTGGGGGACAGGGTTAGCACAGATACGCAGTATTTT. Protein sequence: CASLGDRVSTDTQYF.

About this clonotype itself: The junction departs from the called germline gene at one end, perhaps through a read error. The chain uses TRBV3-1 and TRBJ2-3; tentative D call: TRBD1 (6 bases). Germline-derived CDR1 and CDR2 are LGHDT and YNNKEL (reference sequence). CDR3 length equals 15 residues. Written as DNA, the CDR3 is TGTGCCAGCAGCCAAGACGTCGACAGGACAGATGCGCAGTATTTT. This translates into CASSQDVDRTDAQYF.

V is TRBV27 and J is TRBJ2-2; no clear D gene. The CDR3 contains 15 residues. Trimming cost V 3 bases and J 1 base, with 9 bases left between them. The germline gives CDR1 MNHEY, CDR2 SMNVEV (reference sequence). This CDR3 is CASSFFGVNTGELFF. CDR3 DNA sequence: TGTGCCAGCAGTTTCTTTGGGGTGAACACCGGGGAGCTGTTTTTT.

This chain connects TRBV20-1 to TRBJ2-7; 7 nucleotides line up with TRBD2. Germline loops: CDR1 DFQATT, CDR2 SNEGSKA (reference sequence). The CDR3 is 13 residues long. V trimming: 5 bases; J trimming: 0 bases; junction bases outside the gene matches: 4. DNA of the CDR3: TGCAGTGCTTTCCTAGCGGCCTCCTACGAGCAGTACTTC. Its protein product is CSAFLAASYEQYF.

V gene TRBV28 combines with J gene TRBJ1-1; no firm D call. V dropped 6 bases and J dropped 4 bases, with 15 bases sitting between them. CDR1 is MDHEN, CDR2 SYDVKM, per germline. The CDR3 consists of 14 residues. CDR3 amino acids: CASSKRRVPTEAFF. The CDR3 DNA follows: TGTGCCAGCAGCAAACGGAGAGTCCCCACTGAAGCTTTCTTT.

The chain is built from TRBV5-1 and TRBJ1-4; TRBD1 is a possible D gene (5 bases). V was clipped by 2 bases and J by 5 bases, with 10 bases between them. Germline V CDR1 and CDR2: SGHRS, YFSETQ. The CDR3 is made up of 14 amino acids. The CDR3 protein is CASSFQGFNEKLFF. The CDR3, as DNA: TGCGCCAGCAGCTTCCAGGGCTTCAATGAAAAACTGTTTTTT.

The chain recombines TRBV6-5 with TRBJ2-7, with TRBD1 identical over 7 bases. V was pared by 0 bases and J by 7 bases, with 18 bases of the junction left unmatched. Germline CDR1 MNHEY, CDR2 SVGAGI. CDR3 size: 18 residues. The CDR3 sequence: CASSYSSSTGALGWEQYF. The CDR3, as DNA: TGTGCCAGCAGTTACTCATCCTCCACAGGGGCGCTTGGATGGGAGCAGTACTTC.

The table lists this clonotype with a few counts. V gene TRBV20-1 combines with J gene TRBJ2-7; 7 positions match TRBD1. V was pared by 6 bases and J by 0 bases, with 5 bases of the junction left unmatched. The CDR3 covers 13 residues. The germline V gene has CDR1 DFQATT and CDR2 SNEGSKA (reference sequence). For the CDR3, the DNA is TGCAGTGCCACCGGACAGGCCTCCTACGAGCAGTACTTC. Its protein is CSATGQASYEQYF.

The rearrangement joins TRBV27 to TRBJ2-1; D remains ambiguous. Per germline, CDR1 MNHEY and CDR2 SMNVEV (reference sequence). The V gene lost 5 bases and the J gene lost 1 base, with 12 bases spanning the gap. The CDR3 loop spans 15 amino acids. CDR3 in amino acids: CASSQLMSSYNEQFF. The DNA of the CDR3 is TGTGCCAGCAGTCAATTAATGTCGTCCTACAATGAGCAGTTCTTC.

The CDR3 here is CASSAGLASTDTQYF. The CDR3, as DNA: TGCGCCAGCAGCGCGGGACTAGCGAGCACAGATACGCAGTATTTT. This chain uses TRBV5-1 with TRBJ2-3; TRBD2 matches at 10 bases. Trimming at V came to 4 bases and at J to 0 bases, leaving 2 bases not matched to a gene. The CDR3 loop spans 15 amino acids. Per germline, CDR1 SGHRS and CDR2 YFSETQ.

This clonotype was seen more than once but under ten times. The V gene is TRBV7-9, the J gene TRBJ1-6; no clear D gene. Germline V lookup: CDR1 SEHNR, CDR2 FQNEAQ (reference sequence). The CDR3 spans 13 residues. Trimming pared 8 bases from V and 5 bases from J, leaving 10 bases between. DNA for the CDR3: TGTGCCAGCGGCACAGTCAATAATTCACCCCTCCACTTT. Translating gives CASGTVNNSPLHF.

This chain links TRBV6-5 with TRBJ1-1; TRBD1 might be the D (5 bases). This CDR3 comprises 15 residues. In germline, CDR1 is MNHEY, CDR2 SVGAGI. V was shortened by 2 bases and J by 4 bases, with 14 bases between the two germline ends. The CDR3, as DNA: TGTGCCAGCAGTTACGGTCTGGGGACGCCCACTGAAGCTTTCTTT. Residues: CASSYGLGTPTEAFF.

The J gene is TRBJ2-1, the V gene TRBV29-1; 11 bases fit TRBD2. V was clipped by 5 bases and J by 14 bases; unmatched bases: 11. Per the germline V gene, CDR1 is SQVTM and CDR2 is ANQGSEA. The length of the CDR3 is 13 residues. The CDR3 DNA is TGCAGCGTTCGCGGGGTACTAGCGGGAGAAAAGTTCTTC. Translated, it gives CSVRGVLAGEKFF.

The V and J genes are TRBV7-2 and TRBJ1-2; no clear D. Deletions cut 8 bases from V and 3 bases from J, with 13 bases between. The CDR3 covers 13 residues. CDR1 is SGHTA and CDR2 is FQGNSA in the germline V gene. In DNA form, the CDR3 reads TGTGCCAGCTCCCCCTCCATGTACTATGGCTACACCTTC. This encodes CASSPSMYYGYTF. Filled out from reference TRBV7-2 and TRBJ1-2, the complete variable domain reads GAGVSQSPSNKVTEKGKDVELRCDPISGHTALYWYRQSLGQGLEFLIYFQGNSAPDKSGLPSDRFSAERTGGSVSTLTIQRTQQEDSAVYLCASSPSMYYGYTFGSGTRLTVV.

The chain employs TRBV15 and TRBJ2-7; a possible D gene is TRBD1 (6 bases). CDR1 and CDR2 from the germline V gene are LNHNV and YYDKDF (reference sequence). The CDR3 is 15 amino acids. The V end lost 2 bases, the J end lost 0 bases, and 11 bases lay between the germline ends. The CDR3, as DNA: TGTGCCACCAGCAGAAGGGGGTCCGGCTCCTACGAGCAGTACTTC. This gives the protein CATSRRGSGSYEQYF.

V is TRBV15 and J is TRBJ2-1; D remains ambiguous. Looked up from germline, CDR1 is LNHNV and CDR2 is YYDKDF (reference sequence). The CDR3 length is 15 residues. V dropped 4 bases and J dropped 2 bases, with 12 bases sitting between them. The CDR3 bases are TGTGCCACCAGCAAAACAATCGAGGCCTACAATGAGCAGTTCTTC. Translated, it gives CATSKTIEAYNEQFF.

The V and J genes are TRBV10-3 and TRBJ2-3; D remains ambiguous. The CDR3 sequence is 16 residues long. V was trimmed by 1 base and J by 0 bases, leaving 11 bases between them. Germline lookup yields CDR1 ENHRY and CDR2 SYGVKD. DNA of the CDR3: TGTGCCATCAGTGAGTTTGATCCTACTAGCACAGATACGCAGTATTTT. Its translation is CAISEFDPTSTDTQYF.